This TCR beta chain was documented in a study of cytomegalovirus exposure and HLA in healthy donors. On this clone itself: Its target is unknown.

Study-wide results and caveats: The productive fraction for most TCR beta V segments was about 90% or about 30% in an earlier analysis.

CDR3 length: 14 amino acids. Trimming stripped 0 bases from V and 3 bases from J, with 9 bases between. Germline values: CDR1 SGHRS, CDR2 YFSETQ. 13 Jbeta primers and 60 Vbeta primers were used for the PCR. The method was immunoSEQ multiplex PCR; TCRdb's version includes in-frame clones alone and lacks a portion of them. Of under 200,000 clones detected, around four fifths appear once; the ten largest clones hold about 2.9%. Sample: PBMCs. J is TRBJ2-5 and V is TRBV5-1; D perhaps matches TRBD2 (5 bases). The TCR comes from a female donor in good health and CMV-seronegative. CDR3 DNA sequence: TGCGCCAGCAGCTTGGCCCTAGCAGAAGAGACCCAGTACTTC. Its translation: CASSLALAEETQYF.